This T cell receptor beta chain was obtained from a study of blood T cells in healthy people across ages. In this sample, this clonotype turned up a few times. The authors ran a second PCR of about 6 to 11 cycles using a sample-barcoded 5' primer and a J-beta primer mix. Each CDR3 protein is one row after TCRdb ran MiXCR on the 5' RACE reads. The sample has over a million distinct CDR3 sequences; 20% to 25% are singletons. V lost 4 bases, J lost 3 bases, and 10 bases lay in between. This CDR3 spans 13 amino acids. In germline, CDR1 is SQVTM, CDR2 ANQGSEA. The sample also formed part of further work on T cells of mothers and their children. This second study says: From each mother came over 10 million TCR beta CDR3 reads, and from each child came some 3.2 million.

This chain uses TRBV29-1 with TRBJ2-1; D unclear. The receptor was derived from a girl aged 2 to 10 in good health. Sequencing was carried out using blood. This CDR3 is CSVGTQNYNEQFF. The CDR3 bases are TGCAGCGTTGGGACCCAAAACTACAATGAGCAGTTCTTC.